The present TCR beta chain was sequenced within a study of OX40 agonist ivuxolimab in advanced cancers. TCRdb keeps only in-frame clones here, not all; method: immunoSEQ multiplex PCR. The repertoire holds 80,000 or so clones, with over 85% as singletons. With regard to this clone: What it recognizes is unknown.

Regarding the study as a whole: At 0.1 to 3.0 mg/kg and by week 6, clonal expansion occurred in CD4+ and CD8+ blood T cells.

This CDR3 has 10 amino acids. V was shortened by 6 bases and J by 8 bases, with 7 bases between the two germline ends. Germline CDR1 is DFQATT and CDR2 is SNEGSKA (reference sequence). The TCR was taken from an adult with an advanced solid tumor such as melanoma, head and neck, liver or kidney cancer. This sequence joins TRBV20-1 and TRBJ1-4; D gene uncertain. The sequences come from CD4+ or CD8+ T cells sorted from blood, collected in a trial of the OX40 agonist ivuxolimab. The CDR3 here is CSAFREKLFF. In DNA form, the CDR3 reads TGCAGTGCCTTCAGGGAAAAACTGTTTTTT.